The present TCR beta chain was sequenced within a study of blood T cell repertoires in COVID-19 (dated by TCRdb to 2018 to 2021). Context from the whole study: Samples from collaborators originated in the United States, Italy and Spain and spanned both the acute and convalescent phases of COVID-19. The dataset comprised deeply sampled blood TCRbeta repertoires from subjects exposed to, actively infected with, or recovered from COVID-19. The prospective study material was composed of cDNA or gDNA derived from T cells, B-cell-depleted T cells, or PBMCs. HLA class I and class II types, where available, came from metadata supplied by the sample provider rather than from assay-based typing. The samples were drawn from two sources: the first 160 participants of the ongoing ImmuneRACE study, and approximately 1,300 subjects contributed by 6 global collaborators. The repertoires were made available in a free public database intended to serve as a resource for research on the immune response to SARS-CoV-2. Sample metadata almost always included a de-identified subject ID, COVID-19 status, age in years and sex. Here is what the overall study found, with its caveats: Clinical and demographic metadata were provided uncurated, with the amount varying by source and participant.

Regarding this clone: The antigen it recognizes is unknown. The record has no base qualities; no much larger clone is one base away.

The immunoSEQ Assay, a bias-controlled multiplex PCR, was used to amplify TCRbeta CDR3 regions from genomic DNA. The authors' pipeline ran thus. The number of nucleated cells in each sample was estimated from the amplification of reference gene primers within the assay. Sequence reads were collapsed and filtered to measure the absolute abundance of every unique TCRbeta CDR3 rearrangement. Productive Simpson clonality was computed per sample as the square root of Simpson's diversity index over productive rearrangements. What TCRdb holds here is the immuneACCESS table cut down to in-frame rearrangements. Part of the clones is not present; checked against another copy, under half of the missing clones reflect an unresolved V gene, and the others are unexplained. D and trimming were read from the DNA, whereas the V and J calls and clone size are those reported in that table. The sample table contains 65,000 to 100,000 clones; only one count was recorded for roughly four fifths of them. Less than 15% of the sample belongs to the ten largest clones.

CDR1 is given as SGHTA and CDR2 as FQGTGA, both from the germline V gene. V is clipped by 11 bases and J by 0 bases, and the sequence between their germline boundaries is 20 bases long. CDR3 length: 16 amino acids, cysteine to phenylalanine. The DNA shown is the 48-base CDR3, in frame from base 1. Each collaborating institution followed its own protocols to collect whole blood in K2EDTA tubes. Collaborator samples were shipped for TCRbeta analysis as frozen whole blood, isolated PBMCs, or DNA extracted from either sample type. This receptor chain uses TRBV7-3 and TRBJ2-1; perhaps TRBD2 is the D gene, with 5 bases matching. This TCR was recovered from a human donor in a cohort sampled during active COVID-19. Sequencing used peripheral blood. DNA sequence: TGTGCCTCCAGCCGGAGGCGGGCGAGCTCCTACAATGAGCAGTTCTTC. Its translation reads: CASSRRRASSYNEQFF.